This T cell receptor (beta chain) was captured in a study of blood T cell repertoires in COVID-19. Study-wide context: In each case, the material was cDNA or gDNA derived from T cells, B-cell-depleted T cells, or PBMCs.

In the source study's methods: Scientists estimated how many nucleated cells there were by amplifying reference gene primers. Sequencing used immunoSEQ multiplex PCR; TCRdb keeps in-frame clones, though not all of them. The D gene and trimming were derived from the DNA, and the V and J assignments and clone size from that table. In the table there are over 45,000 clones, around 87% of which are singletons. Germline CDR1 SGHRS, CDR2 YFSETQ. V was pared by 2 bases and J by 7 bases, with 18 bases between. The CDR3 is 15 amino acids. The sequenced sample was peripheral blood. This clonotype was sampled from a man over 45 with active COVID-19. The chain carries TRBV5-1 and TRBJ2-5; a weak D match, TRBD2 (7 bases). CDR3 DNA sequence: TGCGCCAGCAGCTTCGAGGGGGGGCCCGATGGGACCCAGTACTTC. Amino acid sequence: CASSFEGGPDGTQYF.